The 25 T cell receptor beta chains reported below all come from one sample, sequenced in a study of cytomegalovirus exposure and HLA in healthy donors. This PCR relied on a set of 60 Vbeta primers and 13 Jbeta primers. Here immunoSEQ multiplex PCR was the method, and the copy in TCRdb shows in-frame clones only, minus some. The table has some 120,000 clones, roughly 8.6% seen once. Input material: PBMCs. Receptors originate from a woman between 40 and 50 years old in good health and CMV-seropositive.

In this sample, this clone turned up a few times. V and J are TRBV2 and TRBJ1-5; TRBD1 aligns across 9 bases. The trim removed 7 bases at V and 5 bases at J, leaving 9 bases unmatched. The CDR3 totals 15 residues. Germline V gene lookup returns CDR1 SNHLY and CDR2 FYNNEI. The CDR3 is CASNPLTGGDQPQHF. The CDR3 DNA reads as TGTGCCAGCAACCCGTTAACAGGGGGCGATCAGCCCCAGCATTTT.

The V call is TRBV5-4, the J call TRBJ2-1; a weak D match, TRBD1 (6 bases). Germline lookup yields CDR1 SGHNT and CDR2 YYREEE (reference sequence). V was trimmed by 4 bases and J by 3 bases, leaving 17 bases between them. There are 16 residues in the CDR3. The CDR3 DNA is TGTGCCAGCAGCATCCCGGTCGGACAGAACTACAATGAGCAGTTCTTC. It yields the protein CASSIPVGQNYNEQFF.

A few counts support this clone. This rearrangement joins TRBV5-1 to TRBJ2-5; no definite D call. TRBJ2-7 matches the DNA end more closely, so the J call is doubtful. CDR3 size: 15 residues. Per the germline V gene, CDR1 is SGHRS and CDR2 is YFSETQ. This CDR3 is CASSLANPSSYEQYF. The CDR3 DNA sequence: TGCGCCAGCAGCTTGGCCAACCCTTCCTCCTACGAGCAGTACTTC.

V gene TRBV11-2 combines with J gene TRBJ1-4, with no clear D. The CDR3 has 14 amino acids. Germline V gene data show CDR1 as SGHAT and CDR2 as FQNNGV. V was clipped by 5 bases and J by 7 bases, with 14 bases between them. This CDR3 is CASSPWGDGEKLFF. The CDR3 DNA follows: TGTGCCAGCAGCCCTTGGGGAGATGGTGAAAAACTGTTTTTT.

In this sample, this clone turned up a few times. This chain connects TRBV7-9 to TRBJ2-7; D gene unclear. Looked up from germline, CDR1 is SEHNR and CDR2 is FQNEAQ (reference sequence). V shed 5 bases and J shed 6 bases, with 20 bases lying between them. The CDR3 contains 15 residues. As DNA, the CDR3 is TGTGCCAGCAGCCCCCCTCCTACCGATGAGTCCGAGCAGTACTTC. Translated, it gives CASSPPPTDESEQYF.

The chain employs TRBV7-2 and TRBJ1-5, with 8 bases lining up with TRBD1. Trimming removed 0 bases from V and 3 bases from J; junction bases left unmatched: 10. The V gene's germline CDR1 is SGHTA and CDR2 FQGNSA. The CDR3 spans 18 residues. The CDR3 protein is CASSLAPRTGRYNQPQHF. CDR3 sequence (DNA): TGTGCCAGCAGCTTAGCGCCCCGGACAGGGCGCTACAATCAGCCCCAGCATTTT.

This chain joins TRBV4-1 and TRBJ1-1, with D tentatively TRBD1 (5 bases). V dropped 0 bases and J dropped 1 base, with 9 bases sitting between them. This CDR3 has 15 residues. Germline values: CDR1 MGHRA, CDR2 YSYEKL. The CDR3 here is CASSQDSRANTEAFF. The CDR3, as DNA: TGCGCCAGCAGCCAAGATTCCAGGGCGAACACTGAAGCTTTCTTT.

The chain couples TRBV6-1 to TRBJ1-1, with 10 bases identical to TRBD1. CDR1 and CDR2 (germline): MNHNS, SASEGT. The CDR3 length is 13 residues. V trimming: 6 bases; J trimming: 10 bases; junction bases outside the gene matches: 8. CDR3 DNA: TGTGCCAGCAGAGAGGGAAGGACAGGGGGAGCTTTCTTT. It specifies CASREGRTGGAFF.

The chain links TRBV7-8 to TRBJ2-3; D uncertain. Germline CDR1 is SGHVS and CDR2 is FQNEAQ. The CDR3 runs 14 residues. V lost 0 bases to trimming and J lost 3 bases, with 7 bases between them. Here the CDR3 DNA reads TGTGCCAGCAGCTTAGCTAGTGTGACAGATACGCAGTATTTT. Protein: CASSLASVTDTQYF.

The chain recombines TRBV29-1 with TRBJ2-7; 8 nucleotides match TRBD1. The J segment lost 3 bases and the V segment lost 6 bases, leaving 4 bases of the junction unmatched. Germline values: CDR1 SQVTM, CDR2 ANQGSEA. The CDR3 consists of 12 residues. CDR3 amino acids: CSVGQGSYEQYF. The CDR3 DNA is TGCAGCGTCGGACAGGGCAGCTACGAGCAGTACTTC.

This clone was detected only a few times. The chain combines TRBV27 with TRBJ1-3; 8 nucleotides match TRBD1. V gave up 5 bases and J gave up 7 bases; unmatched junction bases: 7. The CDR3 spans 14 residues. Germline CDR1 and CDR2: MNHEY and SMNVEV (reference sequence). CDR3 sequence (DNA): TGTGCCAGCAGTCCCCGGACAGGGAGTAACACCATATATTTT. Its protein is CASSPRTGSNTIYF.

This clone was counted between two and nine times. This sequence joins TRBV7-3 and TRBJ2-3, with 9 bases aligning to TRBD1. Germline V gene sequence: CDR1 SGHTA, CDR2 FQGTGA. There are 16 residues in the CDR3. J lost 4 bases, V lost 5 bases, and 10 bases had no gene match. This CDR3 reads CASSIGRDRVSDTQYF. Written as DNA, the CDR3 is TGTGCCAGCAGCATAGGACGGGACAGGGTATCAGATACGCAGTATTTT. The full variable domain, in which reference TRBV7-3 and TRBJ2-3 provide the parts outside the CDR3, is GAGVSQTPSNKVTEKGKYVELRCDPISGHTALYWYRQSLGQGPEFLIYFQGTGAADDSGLPNDRFFAVRPEGSVSTLKIQRTERGDSAVYLCASSIGRDRVSDTQYFGPGTRLTVL.

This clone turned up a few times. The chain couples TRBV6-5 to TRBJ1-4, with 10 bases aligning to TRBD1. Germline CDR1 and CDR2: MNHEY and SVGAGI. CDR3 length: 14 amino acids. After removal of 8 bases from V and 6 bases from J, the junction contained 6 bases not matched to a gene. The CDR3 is CASARDRGYEKLFF. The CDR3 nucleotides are TGTGCCAGCGCCCGGGACAGGGGATATGAAAAACTGTTTTTT.

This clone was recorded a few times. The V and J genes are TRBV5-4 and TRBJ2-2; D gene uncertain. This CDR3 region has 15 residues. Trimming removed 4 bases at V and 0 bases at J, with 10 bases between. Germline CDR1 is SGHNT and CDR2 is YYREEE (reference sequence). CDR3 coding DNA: TGTGCCAGCAGCATGACACACGCGAACACCGGGGAGCTGTTTTTT. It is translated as CASSMTHANTGELFF.

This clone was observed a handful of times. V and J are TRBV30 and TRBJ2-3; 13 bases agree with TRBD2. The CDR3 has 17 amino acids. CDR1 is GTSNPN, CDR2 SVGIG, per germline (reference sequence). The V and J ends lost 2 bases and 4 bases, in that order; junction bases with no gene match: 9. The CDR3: CAWSSYRTSGGADTQYF. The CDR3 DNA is TGTGCCTGGAGTTCCTACCGGACTAGCGGGGGTGCAGATACGCAGTATTTT. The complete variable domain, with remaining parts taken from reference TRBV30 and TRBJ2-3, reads SQTIHQWPATLVQPVGSPLSLECTVEGTSNPNLYWYRQAAGRGLQLLFYSVGIGQISSEVPQNLSASRPQDRQFILSSKKLLLSDSGFYLCAWSSYRTSGGADTQYFGPGTRLTVL.

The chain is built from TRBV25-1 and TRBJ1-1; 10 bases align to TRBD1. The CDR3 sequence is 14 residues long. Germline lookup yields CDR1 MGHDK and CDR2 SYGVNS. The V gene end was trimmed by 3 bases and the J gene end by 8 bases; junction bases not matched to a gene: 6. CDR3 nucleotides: TGTGCCAGCAGTGATCGGGACAGGGGAGTCGAAGCTTTCTTT. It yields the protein CASSDRDRGVEAFF.

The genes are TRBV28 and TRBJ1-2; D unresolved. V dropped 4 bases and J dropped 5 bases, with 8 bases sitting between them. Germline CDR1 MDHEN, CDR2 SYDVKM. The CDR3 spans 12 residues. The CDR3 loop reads CASSSSGYGYTF. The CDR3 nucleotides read TGTGCCAGCAGTTCTTCAGGATATGGCTACACCTTC.

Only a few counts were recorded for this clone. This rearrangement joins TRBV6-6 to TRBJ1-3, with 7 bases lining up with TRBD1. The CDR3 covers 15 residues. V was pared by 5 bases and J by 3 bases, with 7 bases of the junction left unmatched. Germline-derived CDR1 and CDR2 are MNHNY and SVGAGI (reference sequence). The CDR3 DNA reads TGTGCCAGCAGTGGAAGGGGGCTTGGTGGAAACACCATATATTTT. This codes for CASSGRGLGGNTIYF.

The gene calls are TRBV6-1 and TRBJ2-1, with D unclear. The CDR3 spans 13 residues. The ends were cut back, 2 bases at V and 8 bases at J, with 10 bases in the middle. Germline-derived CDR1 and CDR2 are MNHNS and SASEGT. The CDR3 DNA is TGTGCCAGCAGTGAAAATGCAGGTTATGAGCAGTTCTTC. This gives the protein CASSENAGYEQFF.

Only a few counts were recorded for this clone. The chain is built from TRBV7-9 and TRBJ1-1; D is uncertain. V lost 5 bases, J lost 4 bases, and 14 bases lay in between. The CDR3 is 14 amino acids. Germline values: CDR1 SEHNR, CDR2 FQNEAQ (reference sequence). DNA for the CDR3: TGTGCCAGCAGCACCCCCGGGGAGGGCACTGAAGCTTTCTTT. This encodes CASSTPGEGTEAFF.

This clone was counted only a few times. The CDR3 reads CASSRGQGSYNEQFF. DNA of the CDR3: TGTGCCAGCAGCCGGGGACAGGGATCCTACAATGAGCAGTTCTTC. The rearrangement joins TRBV5-4 to TRBJ2-1, with 9 bases lining up with TRBD1. The CDR3 is made up of 15 amino acids. The V gene end was trimmed by 4 bases and the J gene end by 1 base; junction bases not matched to a gene: 3. The V gene's germline CDR1 is SGHNT and CDR2 YYREEE (reference sequence).

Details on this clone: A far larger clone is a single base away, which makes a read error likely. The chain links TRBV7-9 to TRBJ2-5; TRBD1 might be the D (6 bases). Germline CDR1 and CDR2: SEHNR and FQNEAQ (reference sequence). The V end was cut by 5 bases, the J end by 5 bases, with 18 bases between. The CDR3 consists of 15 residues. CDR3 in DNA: TGTGCCAGCAGCCAAGGGCCTGGGGGCGCTGAGACCCAGTACTTC. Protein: CASSQGPGGAETQYF.

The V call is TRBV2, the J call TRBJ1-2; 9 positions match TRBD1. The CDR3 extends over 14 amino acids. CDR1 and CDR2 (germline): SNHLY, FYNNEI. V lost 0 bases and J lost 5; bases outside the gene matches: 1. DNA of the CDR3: TGTGCCAGCAGTGAAGCGGGACAGGGATATGGCTACACCTTC. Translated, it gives CASSEAGQGYGYTF.

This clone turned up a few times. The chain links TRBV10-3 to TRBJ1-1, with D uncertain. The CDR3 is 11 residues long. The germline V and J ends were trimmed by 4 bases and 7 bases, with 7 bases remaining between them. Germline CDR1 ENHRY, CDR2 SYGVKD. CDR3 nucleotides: TGTGCCATCAGTGGGCTTAATGAAGCTTTCTTT. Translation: CAISGLNEAFF.

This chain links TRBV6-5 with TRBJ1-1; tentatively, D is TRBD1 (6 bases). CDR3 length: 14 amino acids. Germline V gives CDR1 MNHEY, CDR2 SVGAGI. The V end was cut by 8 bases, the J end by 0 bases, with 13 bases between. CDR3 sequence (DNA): TGTGCCAGCGGGTCGCAGGGGATGAACACTGAAGCTTTCTTT. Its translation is CASGSQGMNTEAFF.